This T cell receptor beta chain was recovered during a study of identical twins' blood T cells (dated by TCRdb to the early 2010s). About the investigation overall: About 50 million Illumina reads were obtained across around twelve libraries, of which six were alpha-chain libraries and six were beta-chain libraries. Using next-generation sequencing, the study compared the TCR alpha and beta chain repertoires of three pairs of monozygous twins to assess how genetics influences repertoire formation.

The V end loses 6 bases and the J end loses 5 bases, and a stretch of 14 bases separates them. Counted from cysteine to phenylalanine, this CDR3 has 14 amino acids. The read is trimmed to its CDR3 DNA, 42 bases read in frame from base 1. From a lookup of the germline V gene, CDR1 and CDR2 are MDHEN and SYDVKM. The donors were six healthy women who made up three monozygous twin pairs. All three twin pairs had been raised together and were thought likely to have encountered the same vaccines and infectious agents. RNA was isolated from peripheral blood mononuclear cells and used to prepare TCR cDNA libraries. This clonotype was seen more than once but under ten times. Its antigen remains undetermined. No qualities accompany the bases; no much larger clone lies one base away. Library preparation employed 5' RACE. TCRdb names Illumina Genome Analyzer IIx as the instrument used. To prepare the RNA-based TCR cDNA libraries, a previously described protocol was followed, with several modifications. To prevent cross-contamination, barcodes specific to each sample were added to both ends of every TCR cDNA library during cDNA synthesis and amplification. As for the original processing: Each individual had between about 85,000 and nearly 550,000 identified clonotypes, and each library contained about 2 to 4 million CDR3-containing reads. Reads carrying improper barcode index combinations were removed, after which the MiTCR software was used to build a cloneset for each library. During the assembly of CDR3 clonotypes by MiTCR, low-quality reads were filtered or rescued and PCR and sequencing errors were corrected. Artificial out-of-frame clonotypes were removed by being mapped to in-frame sequences, with one indel in the CDR3 allowed. To measure how similar V and J gene usage was between donors, Jensen-Shannon divergence was divided by mean entropy. The public reads were run again by TCRdb, first through fastp at Q25 and then through MiXCR, and only productive beta chains were kept. Records with the same CDR3 protein are collapsed into one entry carrying the most frequent genes and DNA. These V and J calls rely on TCRdb rather than the paper's analysis. The sample table holds 350,000 to 450,000 distinct CDR3 sequences, of which roughly 30% were seen once. The top ten clonotypes cover 5.5% to 7% of the sample.

On the study overall, not on this receptor specifically: Because the twins were raised together, environmental influences could not be ruled out as an explanation for the similarity between twins. V gene usage was reported to be markedly more similar within twin pairs than between unrelated donors, even among non-selected out-of-frame TCRbeta clonotypes. Independent studies were stated to be required to validate the proposed role of the TCRalpha J segment in MHC recognition during thymic selection. Among the most abundant TCRbeta clonotypes, more CDR3 sequences were shared by each donor with her twin than with unrelated donors. The count of CDR3 clonotypes shared by two donors depended mainly on the product of the two donors' cloneset sizes, and twins did not clearly depart from this trend.

In this chain, TRBV28 is recombined with TRBJ1-3, with a tentative D gene TRBD1 over 6 matching bases. Sequencing input: PBMCs. The sequence came from a woman aged 18-55 years in good health. The bases read TGTGCCAGCAGCCCGTTGGACAGCCGAAACACCATATATTTT. Translated, it gives CASSPLDSRNTIYF.